These 16 T cell receptor beta chains share one sample of origin, sequenced in a study of CXCR3-negative and CXCR3-positive naive CD8 T cells. Through 5' RACE with UMI labels, the TRB cDNA libraries were prepared. Each CDR3 protein gets one entry in TCRdb, which reprocessed the 5' RACE reads and gives no DNA. Here the sample table reports over 100,000 distinct CDR3 sequences. The sample taken for sequencing was naive CXCR3- CD8+ T cells from blood. As to subset: CD45RO-CCR7+CD27+CD95- naive CD8+ T cells lacking CXCR3 (TNR3-). These receptor sequences come from a human donor in good health. Some clones in this sample may be carry-over from other donors' samples.

The rearrangement links TRBV27 to TRBJ2-2; the TCRdb call, TRBD1, lacks DNA for checking. Germline V gene data show CDR1 as MNHEY and CDR2 as SMNVEV (reference sequence). CDR3 length: 15 amino acids. The CDR3 sequence is CASTNRGPNTGELFF.

The V call is TRBV14, the J call TRBJ2-5. Germline loops: CDR1 SGHDN, CDR2 FVKESK. The CDR3 has 14 residues. Here the CDR3 reads CASSHLLVQETQYF.

This rearrangement joins TRBV7-7 to TRBJ2-2; TCRdb calls TRBD2, which cannot be checked without DNA. This CDR3 has 16 amino acids. CDR1 is SSHAT and CDR2 is FNYEAQ in the germline V gene (reference sequence). CDR3 protein: CASSLGPDLNTGELFF. Together with reference TRBV7-7 and TRBJ2-2, the CDR3 gives the full variable domain: GAGVSQSPRYKVTKRGQDVTLRCDPISSHATLYWYQQALGQGPEFLTYFNYEAQPDKSGLPSDRFSAERPEGSISTLTIQRTEQRDSAMYRCASSLGPDLNTGELFFGEGSRLTVL.

The J gene is TRBJ1-1, the V gene TRBV3-1; without DNA, the TCRdb call of TRBD1 cannot be checked. Germline V gene lookup returns CDR1 LGHDT and CDR2 YNNKEL (reference sequence). The CDR3 contains 14 residues. The CDR3 is CASSQATGYTEAFF.

The chain is built from TRBV19 and TRBJ2-1; TCRdb designates TRBD2, a call that cannot be tested without DNA. The germline CDR1 and CDR2 sequences are LNHDA and SQIVND (reference sequence). The CDR3 runs 15 residues. CDR3 region: CASSFRGVSYNEQFF. Full variable domain (remainder filled in from reference TRBV19 and TRBJ2-1): DGGITQSPKYLFRKEGQNVTLSCEQNLNHDAMYWYRQDPGQGLRLIYYSQIVNDFQKGDIAEGYSVSREKKESFPLTVTSAQKNPTAFYLCASSFRGVSYNEQFFGPGTRLTVL.

The chain combines TRBV20-1 with TRBJ1-1; the TRBD1 assignment by TCRdb is unverifiable without DNA. This CDR3 region has 15 residues. Germline V CDR1 and CDR2: DFQATT, SNEGSKA (reference sequence). The CDR3 sequence is CSAPYVRQGGTEAFF.

The chain carries TRBV6-2 or TRBV6-3 and TRBJ2-2; TCRdb lists TRBD1, though no DNA is available to test this call. The V gene's germline CDR1 is MNHEY and CDR2 SVGEGT. This CDR3 has 14 amino acids. The CDR3 is CASSPDSYTGELFF.

The rearrangement links TRBV12-3 or TRBV12-4 to TRBJ2-1. This CDR3 comprises 11 residues. The CDR3 here is CASSHLDEQFF.

The V gene is TRBV28, the J gene TRBJ2-2; TCRdb indicates TRBD2, and absent DNA this call remains unverified. The CDR3 length is 13 residues. Germline V gives CDR1 MDHEN, CDR2 SYDVKM. The CDR3 protein is CASRGLAGGELFF.

The rearrangement uses TRBV9 and TRBJ2-7; the D gene TCRdb calls, TRBD2, cannot be checked with no DNA. The CDR3 sequence is 13 residues long. Germline CDR1 is SGDLS and CDR2 is YYNGEE. This CDR3 is CASAGGDLDEQYF.

This chain links TRBV19 with TRBJ2-7; the TRBD2 assignment by TCRdb is unverifiable without DNA. Germline assignment: CDR1 LNHDA and CDR2 SQIVND (reference sequence). This CDR3 is 15 amino acids long. This CDR3 reads CASSIGGLFSYEQYF.

The chain recombines TRBV30 with TRBJ1-6; without DNA, the TCRdb call of TRBD1 cannot be checked. The germline CDR1 and CDR2 sequences are GTSNPN and SVGIG (reference sequence). The CDR3 consists of 15 residues. CDR3: CAWTILGQANSPLHF.

The chain uses TRBV14 and TRBJ2-1; TCRdb's D call, TRBD2, is unchecked because there is no DNA. This CDR3 comprises 16 residues. CDR1 is SGHDN, CDR2 FVKESK, per germline. CDR3 region: CASSQSLALSYNEQFF.

This chain uses TRBV7-2 with TRBJ2-7; TCRdb's D gene call, TRBD1, goes unchecked for lack of DNA. Germline V gene data show CDR1 as SGHTA and CDR2 as FQGNSA. The CDR3 loop spans 17 amino acids. The CDR3 sequence: CASSLPREQVKTYEQYF. The full variable domain, rest sourced from reference TRBV7-2 and TRBJ2-7, is GAGVSQSPSNKVTEKGKDVELRCDPISGHTALYWYRQSLGQGLEFLIYFQGNSAPDKSGLPSDRFSAERTGGSVSTLTIQRTQQEDSAVYLCASSLPREQVKTYEQYFGPGTRLTVT.

The CDR3 region is CSVPRSGGYTF. The chain joins TRBV29-1 to TRBJ1-2. Germline-derived CDR1 and CDR2 are SQVTM and ANQGSEA. CDR3 length: 11 amino acids.

The CDR3: CASSDGADSPVYEQYF. The V call is TRBV7-6, the J call TRBJ2-7; lacking DNA, the TRBD2 call made by TCRdb goes unchecked. CDR1 is SGHVS, CDR2 FNYEAQ, per germline. This CDR3 has 16 amino acids.